This TCR beta chain was found in a study of blood T cell repertoires in COVID-19. As for the study in general: Acute and convalescent COVID-19 samples came from the United States, Italy and Spain. PBMCs, B-cell-depleted T cells, or T cells were the source of the cDNA or gDNA that made up the material.

J lost 3 bases, V lost 3 bases, and 4 bases had no gene match. In germline, CDR1 is KGHDR, CDR2 SFDVKD. The CDR3 is made up of 16 amino acids. Measured with immunoSEQ multiplex PCR; TCRdb has only the in-frame clones, and not every one. The sample lists approximately 200,000 clones, more than 75% occurring once. Participants spanned ages about 18 to 100 years and resided in about 25 US areas. The V gene is TRBV24-1, the J gene TRBJ2-1; 10 bases are shared with TRBD2. Material: PBMCs or T cells enriched from blood (not recorded which). The TCR sequence derives from a woman in her 30s who had recovered from COVID-19. The CDR3 loop is CATSDRSSGSYNEQFF. CDR3 DNA: TGTGCCACCAGTGATCGATCTAGCGGGAGCTACAATGAGCAGTTCTTC.